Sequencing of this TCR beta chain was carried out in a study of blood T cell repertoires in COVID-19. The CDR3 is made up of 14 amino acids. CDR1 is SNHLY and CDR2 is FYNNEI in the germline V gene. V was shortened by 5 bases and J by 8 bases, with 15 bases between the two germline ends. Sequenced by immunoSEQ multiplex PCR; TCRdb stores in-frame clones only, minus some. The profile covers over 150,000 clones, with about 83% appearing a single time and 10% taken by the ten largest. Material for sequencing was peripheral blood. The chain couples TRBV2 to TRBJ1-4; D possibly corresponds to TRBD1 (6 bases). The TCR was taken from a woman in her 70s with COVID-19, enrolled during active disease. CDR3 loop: CASSLTGLMEKLFF. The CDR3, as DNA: TGTGCCAGCAGTCTGACAGGCTTAATGGAAAAACTGTTTTTT.